The present entry profiles one T cell receptor beta chain with its context. No antigen is known for it. Sequenced by immunoSEQ multiplex PCR; TCRdb stores in-frame clones only, minus some. Seen here are over 15,000 clones, around 90% observed once, and the top ten hold 5% to 6%. The data derive from a study of T cell clonotyping in hematopoietic cell transplantation. The study, taken as a whole, reports: Few recipient clonotypes overlapped donors; over 95% were de novo at given depth. Broader posttransplant TCR repertoire diversity was predicted by graft donor and pretransplant recipient Inverse Simpson Index values.

The sequence was obtained from a man aged 35-49 years in good health. Some clones in this sample may be carry-over from other donors' samples. Sequenced sample: peripheral blood mononuclear cells.

CDR3 amino acids: CASNKDSTNQPQHF. CDR3 DNA: TGTGCCAGCAATAAGGACAGCACCAATCAGCCCCAGCATTTT. The chain employs TRBV2 and TRBJ1-5, with TRBD1 as a possible D gene (6 bases). The CDR3 length is 14 residues. Germline lookup yields CDR1 SNHLY and CDR2 FYNNEI. The V end was cut by 7 bases, the J end by 3 bases, with 13 bases between.